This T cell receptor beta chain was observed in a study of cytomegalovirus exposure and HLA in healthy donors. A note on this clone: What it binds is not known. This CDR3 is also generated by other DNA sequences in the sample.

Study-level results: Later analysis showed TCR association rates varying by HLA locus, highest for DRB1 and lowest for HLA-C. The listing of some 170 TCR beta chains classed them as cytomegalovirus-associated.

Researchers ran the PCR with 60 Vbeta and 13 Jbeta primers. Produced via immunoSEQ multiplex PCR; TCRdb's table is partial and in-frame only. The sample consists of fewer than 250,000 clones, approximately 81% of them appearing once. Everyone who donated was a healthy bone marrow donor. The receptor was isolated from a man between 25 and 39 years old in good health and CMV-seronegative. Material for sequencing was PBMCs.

In DNA, the CDR3 is TGCGCCAGCAGCTTTAGATTAGGGGGTCCGGAATCACCCCTCCACTTT. As protein: CASSFRLGGPESPLHF. This sequence joins TRBV5-1 and TRBJ1-6, with D tentatively TRBD1 (6 bases). V lost 2 bases and J 10 bases, leaving 19 bases between the germline ends. CDR1 SGHRS and CDR2 YFSETQ come from the germline V gene. CDR3 length equals 16 residues.